Listed here is a single T cell receptor beta chain. The data stem from a study of blood T cell repertoires in COVID-19. Study-wide background: Both acute and convalescent COVID-19 samples were obtained from the United States, Italy and Spain. PBMCs, B-cell-depleted T cells, or T cells provided the cDNA or gDNA that made up the material.

How the authors handled the data: How many nucleated cells were present was estimated from reference gene primer amplification. TCRdb's table, derived via immunoSEQ multiplex PCR, lists solely in-frame clones and lacks some. That table is the source of V, J and clone size, and D and trimming were worked out from the DNA. Among 200,000 to 250,000 clones listed, roughly 87% were seen once. The germline V and J ends were trimmed by 4 bases and 8 bases, with 20 bases remaining between them. This CDR3 spans 15 amino acids. Germline-derived CDR1 and CDR2 are SQVTM and ANQGSEA. The source is a woman between 18 and 29 years old who had recovered from COVID-19. The J gene is TRBJ1-4, the V gene TRBV29-1; D unclear. The sequenced sample consisted of peripheral blood. The CDR3 coding sequence is TGCAGCGTTGTTCGAACGGCCGGCGGCAACGAAAAACTGTTTTTT. Translation gives CSVVRTAGGNEKLFF.